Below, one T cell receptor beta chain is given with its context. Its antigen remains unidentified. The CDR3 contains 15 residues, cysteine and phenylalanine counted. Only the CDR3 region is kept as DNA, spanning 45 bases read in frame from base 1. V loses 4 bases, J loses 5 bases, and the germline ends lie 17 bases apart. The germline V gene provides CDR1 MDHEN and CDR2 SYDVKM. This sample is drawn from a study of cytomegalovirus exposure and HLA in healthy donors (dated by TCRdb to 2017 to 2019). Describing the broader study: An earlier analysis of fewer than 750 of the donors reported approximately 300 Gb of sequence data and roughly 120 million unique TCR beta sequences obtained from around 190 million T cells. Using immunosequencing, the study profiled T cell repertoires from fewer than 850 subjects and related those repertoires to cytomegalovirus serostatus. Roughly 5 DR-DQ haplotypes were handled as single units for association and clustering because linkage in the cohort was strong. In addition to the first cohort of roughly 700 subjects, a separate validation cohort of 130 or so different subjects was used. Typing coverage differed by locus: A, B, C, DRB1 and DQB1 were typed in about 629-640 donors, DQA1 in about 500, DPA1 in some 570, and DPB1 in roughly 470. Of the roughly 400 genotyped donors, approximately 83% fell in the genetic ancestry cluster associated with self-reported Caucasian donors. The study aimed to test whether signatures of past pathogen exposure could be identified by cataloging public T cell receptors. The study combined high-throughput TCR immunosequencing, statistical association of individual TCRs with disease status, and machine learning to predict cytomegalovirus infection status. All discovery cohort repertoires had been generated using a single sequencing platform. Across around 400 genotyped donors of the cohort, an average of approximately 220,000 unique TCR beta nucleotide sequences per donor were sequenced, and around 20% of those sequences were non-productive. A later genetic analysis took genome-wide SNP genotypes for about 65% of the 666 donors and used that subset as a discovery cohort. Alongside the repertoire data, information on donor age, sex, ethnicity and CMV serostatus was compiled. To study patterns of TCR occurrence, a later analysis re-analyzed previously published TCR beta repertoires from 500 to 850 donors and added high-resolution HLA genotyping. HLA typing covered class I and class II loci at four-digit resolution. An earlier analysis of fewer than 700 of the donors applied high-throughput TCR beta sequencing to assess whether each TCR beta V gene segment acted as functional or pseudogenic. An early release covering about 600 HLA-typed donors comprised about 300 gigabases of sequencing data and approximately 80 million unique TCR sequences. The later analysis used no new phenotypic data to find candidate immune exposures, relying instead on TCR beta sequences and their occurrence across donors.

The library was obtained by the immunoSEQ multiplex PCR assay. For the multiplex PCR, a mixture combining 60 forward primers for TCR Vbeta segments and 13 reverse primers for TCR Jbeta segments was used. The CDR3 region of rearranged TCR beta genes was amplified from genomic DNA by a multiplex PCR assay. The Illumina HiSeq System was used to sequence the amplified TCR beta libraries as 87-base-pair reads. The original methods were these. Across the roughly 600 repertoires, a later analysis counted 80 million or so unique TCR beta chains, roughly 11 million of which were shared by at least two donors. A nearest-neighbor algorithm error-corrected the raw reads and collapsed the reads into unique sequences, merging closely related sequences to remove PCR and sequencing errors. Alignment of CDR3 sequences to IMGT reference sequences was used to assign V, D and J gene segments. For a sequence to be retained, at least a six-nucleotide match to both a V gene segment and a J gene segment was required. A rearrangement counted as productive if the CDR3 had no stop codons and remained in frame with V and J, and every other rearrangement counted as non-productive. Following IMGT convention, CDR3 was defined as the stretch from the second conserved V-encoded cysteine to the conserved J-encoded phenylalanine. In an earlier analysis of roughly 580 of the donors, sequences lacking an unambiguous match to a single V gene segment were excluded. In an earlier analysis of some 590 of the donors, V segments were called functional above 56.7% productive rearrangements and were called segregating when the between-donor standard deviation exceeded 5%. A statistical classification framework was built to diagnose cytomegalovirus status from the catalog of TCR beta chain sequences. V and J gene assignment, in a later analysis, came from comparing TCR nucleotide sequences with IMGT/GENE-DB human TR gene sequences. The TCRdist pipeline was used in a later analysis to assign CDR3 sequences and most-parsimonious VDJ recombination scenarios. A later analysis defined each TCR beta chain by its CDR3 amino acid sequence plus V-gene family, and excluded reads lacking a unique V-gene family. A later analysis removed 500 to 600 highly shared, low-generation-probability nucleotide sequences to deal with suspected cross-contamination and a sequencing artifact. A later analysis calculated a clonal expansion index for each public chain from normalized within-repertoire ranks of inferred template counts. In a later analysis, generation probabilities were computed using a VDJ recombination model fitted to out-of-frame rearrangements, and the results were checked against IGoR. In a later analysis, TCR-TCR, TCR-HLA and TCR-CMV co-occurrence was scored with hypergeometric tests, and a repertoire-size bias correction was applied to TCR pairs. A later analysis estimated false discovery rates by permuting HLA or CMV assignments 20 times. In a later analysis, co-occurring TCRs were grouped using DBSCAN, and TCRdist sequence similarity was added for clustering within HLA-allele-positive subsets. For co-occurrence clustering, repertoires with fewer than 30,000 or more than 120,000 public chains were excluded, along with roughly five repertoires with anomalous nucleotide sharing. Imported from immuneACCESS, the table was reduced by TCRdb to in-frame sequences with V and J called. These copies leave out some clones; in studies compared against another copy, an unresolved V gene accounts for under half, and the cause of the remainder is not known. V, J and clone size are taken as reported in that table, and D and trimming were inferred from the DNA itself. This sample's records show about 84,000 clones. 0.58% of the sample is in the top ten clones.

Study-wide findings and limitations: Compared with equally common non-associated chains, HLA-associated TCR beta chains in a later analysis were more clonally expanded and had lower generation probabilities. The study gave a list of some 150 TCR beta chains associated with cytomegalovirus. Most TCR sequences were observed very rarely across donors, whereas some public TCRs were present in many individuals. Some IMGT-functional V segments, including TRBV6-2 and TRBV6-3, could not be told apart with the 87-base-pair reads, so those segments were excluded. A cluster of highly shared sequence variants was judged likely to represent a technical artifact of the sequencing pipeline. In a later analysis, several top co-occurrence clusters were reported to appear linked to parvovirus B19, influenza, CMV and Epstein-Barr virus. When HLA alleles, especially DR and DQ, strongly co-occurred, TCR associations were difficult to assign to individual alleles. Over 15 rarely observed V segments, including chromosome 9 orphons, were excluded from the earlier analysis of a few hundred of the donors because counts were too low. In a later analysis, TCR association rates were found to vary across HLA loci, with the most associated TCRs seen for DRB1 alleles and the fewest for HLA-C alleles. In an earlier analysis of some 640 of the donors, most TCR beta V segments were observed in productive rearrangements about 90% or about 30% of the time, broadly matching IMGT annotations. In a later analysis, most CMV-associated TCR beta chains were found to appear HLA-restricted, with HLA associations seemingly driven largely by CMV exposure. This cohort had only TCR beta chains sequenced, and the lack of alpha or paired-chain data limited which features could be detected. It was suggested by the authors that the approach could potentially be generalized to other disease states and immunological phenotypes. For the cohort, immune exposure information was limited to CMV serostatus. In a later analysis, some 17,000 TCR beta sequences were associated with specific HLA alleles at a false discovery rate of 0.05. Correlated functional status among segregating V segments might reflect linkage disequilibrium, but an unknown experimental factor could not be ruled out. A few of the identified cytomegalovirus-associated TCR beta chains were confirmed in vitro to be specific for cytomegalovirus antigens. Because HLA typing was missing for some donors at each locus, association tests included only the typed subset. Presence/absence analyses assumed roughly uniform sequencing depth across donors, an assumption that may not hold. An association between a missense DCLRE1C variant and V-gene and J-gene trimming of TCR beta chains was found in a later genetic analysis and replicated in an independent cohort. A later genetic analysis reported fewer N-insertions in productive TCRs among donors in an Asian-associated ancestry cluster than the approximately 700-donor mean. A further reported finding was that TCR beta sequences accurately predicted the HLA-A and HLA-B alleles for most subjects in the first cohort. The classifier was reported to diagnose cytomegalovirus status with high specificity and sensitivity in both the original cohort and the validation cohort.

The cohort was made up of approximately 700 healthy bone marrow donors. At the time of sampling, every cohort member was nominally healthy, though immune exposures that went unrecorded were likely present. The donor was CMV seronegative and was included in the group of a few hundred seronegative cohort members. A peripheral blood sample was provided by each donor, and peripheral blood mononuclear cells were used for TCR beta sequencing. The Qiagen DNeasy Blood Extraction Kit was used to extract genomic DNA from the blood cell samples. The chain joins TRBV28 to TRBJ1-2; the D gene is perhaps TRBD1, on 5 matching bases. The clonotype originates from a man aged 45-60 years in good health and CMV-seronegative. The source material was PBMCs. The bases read TGTGCCAGCAGTTCACCCGGGCAGGGTGAATATGGCTACACCTTC. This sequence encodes CASSSPGQGEYGYTF.